The 12 T cell receptor beta chains reported below all come from one sample, sequenced in a study of chemoradiotherapy in HPV16-positive cancers. Sequenced by immunoSEQ multiplex PCR; TCRdb stores in-frame clones only, minus some. The sample yields 7,500 to 8,000 clones, approximately 91% seen once. Source: tumor tissue, taken from a patient who underwent chemoradiotherapy. These TCRs come from a human donor with HPV-associated anogenital cancer.

J is TRBJ2-7 and V is TRBV21-1; the listed D gene, TRBD1, was not tested against the DNA. TRBV21-1 is a known pseudogene. This CDR3 contains 13 residues. The CDR3 coding sequence is TGTGCCAGCAGCGGCCACAGGGGCTACGAGCAGTACGTC. Protein product: CASSGHRGYEQYV.

V gene TRBV6-6 combines with J gene TRBJ2-5; the D gene is possibly TRBD2 (7 bases). Trimming removed 6 bases from V and 5 bases from J, with 19 bases in between. This CDR3 spans 15 amino acids. CDR1 is MNHNY and CDR2 is SVGAGI in the germline V gene (reference sequence). DNA for the CDR3: TGTGCCAGCAGCCTACCTAGCGGAGGGGGGGAGACCCAGTACTTC. Protein product: CASSLPSGGGETQYF.

V gene TRBV18 combines with J gene TRBJ2-1; D tentatively reads TRBD1 or TRBD2 (5 bases each). CDR1 is KGHSH and CDR2 is LQKENI in the germline V gene. The CDR3 has 14 residues. V shed 2 bases and J shed 5 bases, with 10 bases lying between them. CDR3 in amino acids: CASSPGDLHNEQFF. CDR3 DNA: TGTGCCAGCTCACCAGGGGACCTCCACAATGAGCAGTTCTTC.

The genes are TRBV11-2 and TRBJ2-3, with a weak D call TRBD1 (6 bases). Trimming cost V 5 bases and J 1 base, with 13 bases left between them. CDR1 SGHAT and CDR2 FQNNGV come from the germline V gene. The CDR3 sequence is 15 residues long. CDR3 coding DNA: TGTGCCAGCAGCCTACAGAGGACAGGCACAGATACGCAGTATTTT. Translating it yields CASSLQRTGTDTQYF.

CDR3 in amino acids: CASSLRDRGLGGYTF. CDR3 DNA sequence: TGTGCCAGCAGCCTCCGGGACAGGGGGTTGGGGGGCTACACCTTC. The chain employs TRBV5-6 and TRBJ1-2; 11 bases line up with TRBD1. CDR3 length: 15 amino acids. J lost 8 bases, V lost 4 bases, and 10 bases had no gene match. In germline, CDR1 is SGHDT, CDR2 YYEEEE. The complete variable domain, with remaining parts taken from reference TRBV5-6 and TRBJ1-2, reads DAGVTQSPTHLIKTRGQQVTLRCSPKSGHDTVSWYQQALGQGPQFIFQYYEEEERQRGNFPDRFSGHQFPNYSSELNVNALLLGDSALYLCASSLRDRGLGGYTFGSGTRLTVV.

This sequence joins TRBV29-1 and TRBJ2-7; D is perhaps TRBD2 (6 bases). Trimming shortened V by 3 bases and J by 5 bases, and 20 bases separated the two germline ends. The germline CDR1 and CDR2 sequences are SQVTM and ANQGSEA. The CDR3 loop spans 15 amino acids. Here the CDR3 reads CSVEGGSGTWDEQYF. Written as DNA, the CDR3 is TGCAGCGTTGAGGGGGGTAGCGGAACTTGGGACGAGCAGTACTTC.

V gene TRBV5-4 combines with J gene TRBJ1-4, with 7 nucleotides matching TRBD1. This CDR3 is built from 16 residues. Losses at the gene ends were 1 base for V and 0 bases for J; bases not matched to a gene: 3. Germline V gene lookup returns CDR1 SGHNT and CDR2 YYREEE (reference sequence). DNA for the CDR3: TGTGCCAGCAGCTTGACAGGGGACGCAACTAATGAAAAACTGTTTTTT. Protein: CASSLTGDATNEKLFF.

The chain employs TRBV6-1 and TRBJ2-5, with 12 bases that match TRBD2. After removal of 10 bases from V and 0 bases from J, the junction contained 3 bases not matched to a gene. This CDR3 has 14 amino acids. The germline V gene has CDR1 MNHNS and CDR2 SASEGT. The CDR3 region is CATLAGGYQETQYF. CDR3 nucleotides: TGTGCCACCCTAGCGGGGGGGTACCAAGAGACCCAGTACTTC.

V usage is TRBV19 and J usage is TRBJ1-1; no clear D. In germline, CDR1 is LNHDA, CDR2 SQIVND (reference sequence). The CDR3 totals 15 residues. The V and J ends lost 10 bases and 3 bases respectively, with 21 bases between them. CDR3 nucleotides: TGTGCCACCACCCGGTTCCTTGACGGGGACACTGAAGCTTTCTTT. Protein sequence: CATTRFLDGDTEAFF.

This CDR3 reads CASSSRTRNTGELFF. The DNA for the CDR3 is TGTGCCAGCAGCTCCAGGACCCGGAACACCGGGGAGCTGTTTTTT. The rearrangement uses TRBV7-6 and TRBJ2-2; D unresolved. V was shortened by 4 bases and J by 1 base, with 10 bases between the two germline ends. Germline CDR1 SGHVS, CDR2 FNYEAQ. This CDR3 spans 15 amino acids.

The chain joins TRBV6-6 to TRBJ2-1; 12 bases fit TRBD1. V was pared by 4 bases and J by 1 base, with 2 bases of the junction left unmatched. CDR3 length: 16 residues. CDR1 and CDR2 (germline): MNHNY, SVGAGI (reference sequence). The chain's CDR3 is CASSWDRGQSYNEQFF. For the CDR3, the DNA is TGTGCCAGCAGTTGGGACAGGGGGCAGTCCTACAATGAGCAGTTCTTC.

The chain has TRBV11-2 and TRBJ1-2; 10 nucleotides align to TRBD1. This CDR3 has 18 residues. The V gene's germline CDR1 is SGHAT and CDR2 FQNNGV. The V and J ends lost 8 bases and 6 bases, in that order; junction bases with no gene match: 21. The CDR3 spells CASALNTAGTGDHHGYTF. The CDR3 DNA reads TGTGCCAGCGCCTTGAACACCGCAGGGACAGGGGATCATCATGGCTACACCTTC.